This is a list of T cell receptor beta chains from one sample in a study of blood T cell repertoires in COVID-19. The data were produced by immunoSEQ multiplex PCR, yet TCRdb's version contains in-frame clones alone and is incomplete. This table has over 130,000 clones, around 90% appearing once. The sequenced sample was peripheral blood. All receptors come from a man in his sixties with active or convalescent COVID-19. The CDR3 runs from the conserved cysteine through the conserved F or W. A D gene is named only where the DNA matches it firmly. The size entry is marked missing in some rows and otherwise reads once, few, many or a size class.

v_call: TRBV5-1; clone_size: .; cdr3_length: 12; j_call: TRBJ2-1; d_call: .; cdr3_nt: TGCGCCAGCAGCTTGGACAGGGACGAGCAGTTCTTC; cdr3_aa: CASSLDRDEQFF
v_call: TRBV5-1; clone_size: .; cdr3_length: 19; j_call: TRBJ2-2; d_call: TRBD2; cdr3_nt: TGCGCCAGCAGCTGGCGACTAGCGGGAGGACGCGAACAAGACGGGGAGCTGTTTTTT; cdr3_aa: CASSWRLAGGREQDGELFF
v_call: TRBV6-1; clone_size: .; cdr3_length: 16; j_call: TRBJ2-2; d_call: TRBD1; cdr3_nt: TGTGCCAGCAGTGACCCGAGCAGGGGGCGTACCGGGGAGCTGTTTTTT; cdr3_aa: CASSDPSRGRTGELFF
v_call: TRBV5-4; clone_size: .; cdr3_length: 16; j_call: TRBJ2-3; d_call: TRBD1; cdr3_nt: TGTGCCAGCAGCTTGGCCGGCAGGGGGCGATCAGATACGCAGTATTTT; cdr3_aa: CASSLAGRGRSDTQYF
v_call: TRBV13; clone_size: .; cdr3_length: 14; j_call: TRBJ2-1; d_call: TRBD2; cdr3_nt: TGTGCCAGCAGTTTCTCTACAAGCGGGACCGAGCAGTTCTTC; cdr3_aa: CASSFSTSGTEQFF
v_call: TRBV19; clone_size: .; cdr3_length: 16; j_call: TRBJ2-1; d_call: TRBD2; cdr3_nt: TGTGCCAGTAGTCCTCCTTCGGGAGGGTTCGGCAATGAGCAGTTCTTC; cdr3_aa: CASSPPSGGFGNEQFF
v_call: TRBV7-2; clone_size: .; cdr3_length: 16; j_call: TRBJ2-2; d_call: .; cdr3_nt: TGTGCCAGCAGCTTAGGGGTGGGAGGGAACACCGGGGAGCTGTTTTTT; cdr3_aa: CASSLGVGGNTGELFF
v_call: TRBV19; clone_size: once; cdr3_length: 16; j_call: TRBJ2-6; d_call: .; cdr3_nt: TGTGCCAGTAGTACCAACAGGGCGGCTGGGGCCAACGTCCTGACTTTC; cdr3_aa: CASSTNRAAGANVLTF
v_call: TRBV14; clone_size: .; cdr3_length: 16; j_call: TRBJ2-7; d_call: TRBD1; cdr3_nt: TGTGCCAGCAGCCAAGCCGGACAGGGCAAGTGGCACGAGCAGTACTTC; cdr3_aa: CASSQAGQGKWHEQYF
v_call: TRBV5-6; clone_size: .; cdr3_length: 15; j_call: TRBJ2-7; d_call: .; cdr3_nt: TGTGCCAGCAGCTCAGGCCCCCTTACGAGCGGGCCCGGGTACTTC; cdr3_aa: CASSSGPLTSGPGYF
v_call: TRBV6-5; clone_size: .; cdr3_length: 14; j_call: TRBJ1-1; d_call: .; cdr3_nt: TGTGCCAGCAGTTCCTCCCAGGGTGTCACTGAAGCTTTCTTT; cdr3_aa: CASSSSQGVTEAFF
v_call: TRBV5-1; clone_size: .; cdr3_length: 15; j_call: TRBJ2-3; d_call: .; cdr3_nt: TGCGCCAGCCAAAGAAGGTCAGGGGGCACAGATACGCAGTATTTT; cdr3_aa: CASQRRSGGTDTQYF
v_call: TRBV5-5; clone_size: .; cdr3_length: 11; j_call: TRBJ2-7; d_call: .; cdr3_nt: TGTGCCAGCAGCTTGGGGCTTGAGCAGTACTTC; cdr3_aa: CASSLGLEQYF
v_call: TRBV5-1; clone_size: .; cdr3_length: 15; j_call: TRBJ2-2; d_call: TRBD1; cdr3_nt: TGCGCCAGCAGCATCAAGGGGGCTGGCACCGGGGAGCTGTTTTTT; cdr3_aa: CASSIKGAGTGELFF
v_call: TRBV19; clone_size: once; cdr3_length: 15; j_call: TRBJ1-1; d_call: .; cdr3_nt: TGTGCCAGTATCCGACAGCTTAATATGAACACTGAAGCTTTCTTT; cdr3_aa: CASIRQLNMNTEAFF
v_call: TRBV10-2; clone_size: .; cdr3_length: 17; j_call: TRBJ1-5; d_call: TRBD1; cdr3_nt: TGCGCCAGCAGGGACGCCGGGACAGGGTATAGCAATCAGCCCCAGCATTTT; cdr3_aa: CASRDAGTGYSNQPQHF
v_call: TRBV6-1; clone_size: .; cdr3_length: 14; j_call: TRBJ2-3; d_call: TRBD2; cdr3_nt: TGTGCCAGCAGTGAACGGACTAGCGTCGTTACGCAGTATTTT; cdr3_aa: CASSERTSVVTQYF
v_call: TRBV4-3; clone_size: .; cdr3_length: 13; j_call: TRBJ1-1; d_call: .; cdr3_nt: TGCGCCAGCAGCCATCTCTCGGGGACTGAAGCTTTCTTT; cdr3_aa: CASSHLSGTEAFF
v_call: TRBV12-3/TRBV12-4; clone_size: .; cdr3_length: 13; j_call: TRBJ2-7; d_call: .; cdr3_nt: TGTGCCAGCAGAATATCCCCCTCCTACGAGCAGTACTTC; cdr3_aa: CASRISPSYEQYF
v_call: TRBV2; clone_size: .; cdr3_length: 14; j_call: TRBJ2-5; d_call: TRBD1; cdr3_nt: TGTGCCAGCAGCCAGACAGGGGGCAGGGAGACCCAGTACTTC; cdr3_aa: CASSQTGGRETQYF
v_call: TRBV19; clone_size: .; cdr3_length: 14; j_call: TRBJ2-5; d_call: .; cdr3_nt: TGTGCCAGTAGTCTCGGTCAGGGCGCCCGGACCCAGTACTTC; cdr3_aa: CASSLGQGARTQYF
v_call: TRBV6-5; clone_size: .; cdr3_length: 14; j_call: TRBJ2-2; d_call: .; cdr3_nt: TGTGCCAGCAGTTTAGGACAGAACACCGGGGAGCTGTTTTTT; cdr3_aa: CASSLGQNTGELFF
v_call: TRBV7-2; clone_size: .; cdr3_length: 14; j_call: TRBJ1-3; d_call: .; cdr3_nt: TGTGCCAGCAGCCCCGAGCAGGGTGGAAACACCATATATTTT; cdr3_aa: CASSPEQGGNTIYF
v_call: TRBV2; clone_size: .; cdr3_length: 14; j_call: TRBJ1-3; d_call: .; cdr3_nt: TGTGCCAGCAGTGAAGCTCCCAGGGGAAACACCATATATTTT; cdr3_aa: CASSEAPRGNTIYF
v_call: TRBV7-2; clone_size: .; cdr3_length: 19; j_call: TRBJ1-1; d_call: TRBD1; cdr3_nt: TGTGCCAGCAGCCTTAGGACGGGGACAGGGGGCAAGGTGGCCACTGAAGCTTTCTTT; cdr3_aa: CASSLRTGTGGKVATEAFF
v_call: TRBV5-5; clone_size: .; cdr3_length: 13; j_call: TRBJ2-7; d_call: .; cdr3_nt: TGTGCCAGCAGCTTGGAAGGGGTACACGAGCAGTACTTC; cdr3_aa: CASSLEGVHEQYF
v_call: TRBV7-9; clone_size: once; cdr3_length: 15; j_call: TRBJ1-2; d_call: .; cdr3_nt: TGTGCCAGCAGGGTGGGTCAGGAGGCCAACTATGGCTACACCTTC; cdr3_aa: CASRVGQEANYGYTF
v_call: TRBV7-9; clone_size: .; cdr3_length: 14; j_call: TRBJ1-4; d_call: .; cdr3_nt: TGTGCCAGCACCCCGACAGGCTCTAATGAAAAACTGTTTTTT; cdr3_aa: CASTPTGSNEKLFF
v_call: TRBV28; clone_size: .; cdr3_length: 17; j_call: TRBJ2-5; d_call: TRBD1; cdr3_nt: TGTGCCAGCAGTCTGGAAGGGGGGACAGGGGGCCAAGAGACCCAGTACTTC; cdr3_aa: CASSLEGGTGGQETQYF
v_call: TRBV7-8; clone_size: .; cdr3_length: 15; j_call: TRBJ1-2; d_call: .; cdr3_nt: TGTGCCAGCAGTTCCGGGACACACACTAACTATGGCTACACCTTC; cdr3_aa: CASSSGTHTNYGYTF
v_call: TRBV7-2; clone_size: once; cdr3_length: 13; j_call: TRBJ2-5; d_call: .; cdr3_nt: TGTGCCAGCAGCTTAAGTCGGCAAGAGACCCAGTACTTC; cdr3_aa: CASSLSRQETQYF
v_call: TRBV27; clone_size: .; cdr3_length: 14; j_call: TRBJ1-1; d_call: .; cdr3_nt: TGTGCCAGCAGTCCTTCCAGGGGCGTGACTGAAGCTTTCTTT; cdr3_aa: CASSPSRGVTEAFF
v_call: TRBV18; clone_size: .; cdr3_length: 16; j_call: TRBJ2-5; d_call: .; cdr3_nt: TGTGCCAGCTCACCAGGGCTAGCAGAGTACCAAGAGACCCAGTACTTC; cdr3_aa: CASSPGLAEYQETQYF
v_call: TRBV28; clone_size: .; cdr3_length: 13; j_call: TRBJ1-2; d_call: TRBD1; cdr3_nt: TGTGCCAGCAGTCGACAGGGGGCAGTTGGCTACACCTTC; cdr3_aa: CASSRQGAVGYTF
v_call: TRBV9; clone_size: few; cdr3_length: 16; j_call: TRBJ2-2; d_call: TRBD2; cdr3_nt: TGTGCCAGCAGCAGTAGCGGGAGGGCCTACACCGGGGAGCTGTTTTTT; cdr3_aa: CASSSSGRAYTGELFF
v_call: TRBV7-7; clone_size: few; cdr3_length: 15; j_call: TRBJ2-2; d_call: TRBD2; cdr3_nt: TGTGCTAGCAGCTTAGCGCTAGCGGGTCAAGGGGAGCTGTTTTTT; cdr3_aa: CASSLALAGQGELFF
v_call: TRBV28; clone_size: .; cdr3_length: 14; j_call: TRBJ2-7; d_call: .; cdr3_nt: TGTGCCAGCAGTTTAGGGTTAGCCCCCTACGAGCAGTACTTC; cdr3_aa: CASSLGLAPYEQYF
v_call: TRBV15; clone_size: .; cdr3_length: 15; j_call: TRBJ1-6; d_call: TRBD1; cdr3_nt: TGTGCCACCAGCAGATCGACAGGGGATGGGTCACCCCTCCACTTT; cdr3_aa: CATSRSTGDGSPLHF
v_call: TRBV12-3/TRBV12-4; clone_size: .; cdr3_length: 12; j_call: TRBJ2-7; d_call: TRBD1; cdr3_nt: TGTGCCAGCAGCAGTGACAGGGTCGAGCAGTACTTC; cdr3_aa: CASSSDRVEQYF
v_call: TRBV27; clone_size: .; cdr3_length: 12; j_call: TRBJ1-5; d_call: .; cdr3_nt: TGTGCCAGCAGGAGGAGCAATCAGCCCCAGCATTTT; cdr3_aa: CASRRSNQPQHF
v_call: TRBV11-2; clone_size: .; cdr3_length: 14; j_call: TRBJ2-7; d_call: TRBD2; cdr3_nt: TGTGCCAGCAGCTTCACTAGCGGGAGTAACGAGCAGTACTTC; cdr3_aa: CASSFTSGSNEQYF
v_call: TRBV19; clone_size: .; cdr3_length: 15; j_call: TRBJ2-1; d_call: TRBD2; cdr3_nt: TGTGCCAGTAGCGAACTAGCGGGAGCCTACAATGAGCAGTTCTTC; cdr3_aa: CASSELAGAYNEQFF
v_call: TRBV5-5; clone_size: .; cdr3_length: 12; j_call: TRBJ2-7; d_call: .; cdr3_nt: TGTGCCAGCAGCTTGGTTCTTTCCGAGCAGTACTTC; cdr3_aa: CASSLVLSEQYF
v_call: TRBV4-2; clone_size: .; cdr3_length: 18; j_call: TRBJ2-1; d_call: .; cdr3_nt: TGTGCCAGCAGCCAAGATGGTTCCGGGGTCGGAGGCTACAATGAGCAGTTCTTC; cdr3_aa: CASSQDGSGVGGYNEQFF
v_call: TRBV5-1; clone_size: .; cdr3_length: 15; j_call: TRBJ2-1; d_call: TRBD1; cdr3_nt: TGCGCCAGCAGCTTGGATGGACAGGGGGTCGGTGAGCAGTTCTTC; cdr3_aa: CASSLDGQGVGEQFF
v_call: TRBV5-4; clone_size: .; cdr3_length: 16; j_call: TRBJ2-7; d_call: TRBD2; cdr3_nt: TGTGCCAGCAGCTTGGGTTCTAGCGGGAGTCTTCACGAGCAGTACTTC; cdr3_aa: CASSLGSSGSLHEQYF
v_call: TRBV18; clone_size: .; cdr3_length: 15; j_call: TRBJ1-1; d_call: .; cdr3_nt: TGTGCCAGCTCACCACAGGGTTGGCAGGGCACTGAAGCTTTCTTT; cdr3_aa: CASSPQGWQGTEAFF
v_call: TRBV4-3; clone_size: .; cdr3_length: 15; j_call: TRBJ2-7; d_call: TRBD2; cdr3_nt: TGCGCCAGCAGCTTCGGGACTAGCGGGGCCTACGAGCAGTACTTC; cdr3_aa: CASSFGTSGAYEQYF
v_call: TRBV6-5; clone_size: .; cdr3_length: 14; j_call: TRBJ2-7; d_call: TRBD2; cdr3_nt: TGTGCCAGCAGACGGGGACTAGCGGCCTACGAGCAGTACTTC; cdr3_aa: CASRRGLAAYEQYF
v_call: TRBV5-4; clone_size: .; cdr3_length: 16; j_call: TRBJ2-3; d_call: TRBD2; cdr3_nt: TGTGCCAGCAGCCCCCGCAGCGGGGCCAGCACAGATACGCAGTATTTT; cdr3_aa: CASSPRSGASTDTQYF